This T cell receptor (beta chain) was documented in a study of T cell changes during pregnancy in multiple sclerosis. This CDR3 is 14 amino acids long. CDR1 is MGHRA and CDR2 is YSYEKL in the germline V gene. The V gene end was trimmed by 1 base and the J gene end by 9 bases; junction bases not matched to a gene: 6. Sequencing used immunoSEQ multiplex PCR; TCRdb keeps in-frame clones, though not all of them. Among about 49,000 clones, approximately 95% were seen once, and the ten largest hold 5.5% to 6%. Specimen: CD8+ T cells from peripheral blood mononuclear cells, collected in the first trimester of pregnancy. The origin of this receptor is a female donor with multiple sclerosis, enrolled in a pregnancy study. The J gene is TRBJ2-1, the V gene TRBV4-1; 7 positions agree with TRBD2. CDR3 coding DNA: TGCGCCAGCAGCCAAGGGGAGGGAGCAGGTGAGCAGTTCTTC. It yields the protein CASSQGEGAGEQFF.